This TCR beta chain was recovered during a study of identical twins. This clonotype showed up just a few times. A single record per CDR3 protein comes from TCRdb applying MiXCR to the 5' RACE reads. The data hold 550,000 to 700,000 distinct CDR3 sequences, with 20% to 25% observed a single time. Germline CDR1 reads SQVTM; CDR2 reads ANQGSEA. Germline trimming cut 6 bases from V and 0 bases from J; bases unmatched to any gene: 4. The CDR3 consists of 14 residues. Separately, the same data were catalogued under a study of T cells expressing NK-cell markers. That source notes: It was sorted CD3+CD56-NKG2C+, CD3+CD56+NKG2C- and CD3+CD56+NKG2C+ T cells that provided the TCR beta repertoires.

Material: PBMCs. The sequence came from a woman aged 18-29 years in good health. The chain combines TRBV29-1 with TRBJ2-1; 8 bases match TRBD2. The CDR3 loop is CSVERGSSYNEQFF. The CDR3, as DNA: TGCAGCGTCGAGCGGGGGAGCTCCTACAATGAGCAGTTCTTC.